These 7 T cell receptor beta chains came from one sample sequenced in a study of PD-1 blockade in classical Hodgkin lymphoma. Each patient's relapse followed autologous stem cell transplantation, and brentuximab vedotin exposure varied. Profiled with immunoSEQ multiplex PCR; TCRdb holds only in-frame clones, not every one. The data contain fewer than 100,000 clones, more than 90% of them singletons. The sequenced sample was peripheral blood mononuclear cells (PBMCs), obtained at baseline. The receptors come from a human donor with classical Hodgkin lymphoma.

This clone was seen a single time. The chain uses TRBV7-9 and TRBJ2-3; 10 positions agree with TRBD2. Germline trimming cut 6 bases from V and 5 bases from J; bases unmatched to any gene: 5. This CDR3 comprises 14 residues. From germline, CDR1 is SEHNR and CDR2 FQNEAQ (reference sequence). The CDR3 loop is CASSRTSGIDTQYF. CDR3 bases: TGTGCCAGCAGTCGGACTAGCGGCATAGATACGCAGTATTTT.

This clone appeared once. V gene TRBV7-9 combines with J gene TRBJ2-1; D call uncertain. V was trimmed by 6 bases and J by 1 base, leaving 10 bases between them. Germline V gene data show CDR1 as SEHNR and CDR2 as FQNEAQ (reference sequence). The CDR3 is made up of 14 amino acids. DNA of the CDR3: TGTGCCAGCAGGGGTCCTGGGTCCTACAATGAGCAGTTCTTC. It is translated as CASRGPGSYNEQFF.

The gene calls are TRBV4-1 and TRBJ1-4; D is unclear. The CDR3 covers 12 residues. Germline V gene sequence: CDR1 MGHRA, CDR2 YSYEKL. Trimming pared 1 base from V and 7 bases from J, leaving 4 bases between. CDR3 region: CASSQALEKLFF. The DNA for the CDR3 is TGCGCCAGCAGCCAAGCTCTTGAAAAACTGTTTTTT.

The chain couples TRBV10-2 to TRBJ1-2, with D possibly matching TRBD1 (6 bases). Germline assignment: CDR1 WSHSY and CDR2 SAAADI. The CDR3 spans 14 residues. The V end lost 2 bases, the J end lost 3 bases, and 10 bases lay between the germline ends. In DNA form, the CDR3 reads TGCGCCAGCAGTGAGGGGGGCGGGTACTATGGCTACACCTTC. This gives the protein CASSEGGGYYGYTF.

The CDR3 DNA reads as TGTGCCAGCAGTTCAGTTGATCAGCCCCAGCATTTT. It yields the protein CASSSVDQPQHF. J is TRBJ1-5 and V is TRBV28; D unresolved. Germline V gene sequence: CDR1 MDHEN, CDR2 SYDVKM. This CDR3 has 12 amino acids. V was shortened by 4 bases and J by 5 bases, with 6 bases between the two germline ends. Full variable domain (outside the CDR3, taken from reference TRBV28 and TRBJ1-5): DVKVTQSSRYLVKRTGEKVFLECVQDMDHENMFWYRQDPGLGLRLIYFSYDVKMKEKGDIPEGYSVSREKKERFSLILESASTNQTSMYLCASSSVDQPQHFGDGTRLSIL.

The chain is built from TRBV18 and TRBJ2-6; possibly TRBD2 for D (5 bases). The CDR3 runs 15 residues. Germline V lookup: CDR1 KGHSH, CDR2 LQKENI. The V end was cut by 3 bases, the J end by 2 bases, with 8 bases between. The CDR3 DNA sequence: TGTGCCAGCTCACCGGGAGCCGCTGGGGCCAACGTCCTGACTTTC. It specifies CASSPGAAGANVLTF.

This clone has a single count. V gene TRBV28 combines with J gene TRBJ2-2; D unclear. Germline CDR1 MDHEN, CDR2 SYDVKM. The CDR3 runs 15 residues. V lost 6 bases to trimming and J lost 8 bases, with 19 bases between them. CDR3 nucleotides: TGTGCCAGCAGCCTTTGGCCCACTTATGGGGGGGAGCTGTTTTTT. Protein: CASSLWPTYGGELFF.